A single sample is the source of the 18 T cell receptor beta chains below, sequenced in a study of OX40 agonist ivuxolimab in advanced cancers. The repertoire was sequenced with immunoSEQ multiplex PCR; TCRdb's copy has only in-frame clones and lacks some. The data hold under 95,000 clones, with roughly nine tenths observed a single time. Sequencing used CD4+ or CD8+ T cells sorted from blood, obtained in a trial of the OX40 agonist ivuxolimab. These receptors all stem from an adult with an advanced solid tumor such as melanoma, head and neck, liver or kidney cancer.

V and J are TRBV5-4 and TRBJ2-3, with 9 bases matching TRBD2. The CDR3 covers 14 residues. Germline loops: CDR1 SGHNT, CDR2 YYREEE (reference sequence). J lost 2 bases, V lost 7 bases, and 5 bases had no gene match. The CDR3 sequence: CASAGGGPTDTQYF. In DNA form, the CDR3 reads TGTGCCAGCGCGGGGGGGGGCCCCACAGATACGCAGTATTTT.

The chain is built from TRBV6-4 and TRBJ2-3, with 7 bases that match TRBD2. Germline V gene data show CDR1 as MRHNA and CDR2 as SNTAGT. The V segment lost 8 bases and the J segment 6 bases; nucleotides outside the gene matches: 8. The CDR3 has 13 amino acids. The CDR3 coding sequence is TGTGCCAGCTCGGCGGGAGAGGCGGATACGCAGTATTTT. Translation gives CASSAGEADTQYF.

The rearrangement uses TRBV7-3 and TRBJ1-1, with D tentatively TRBD1 (5 bases). With 5 bases removed from V and 11 bases from J, the gap between germline ends came to 18 bases. Germline CDR1 SGHTA, CDR2 FQGTGA. This CDR3 has 13 amino acids. CDR3 sequence reads: CASSDHDGAGAFF. The DNA of the CDR3 is TGTGCCAGCAGCGACCACGACGGGGCGGGGGCTTTCTTT.

The chain uses TRBV11-2 and TRBJ2-1; perhaps D is TRBD1 or TRBD2 (7 bases each). The CDR3 has 14 residues. Trimming left V 5 bases short and J 8 bases short, with 16 bases between. The germline CDR1 and CDR2 sequences are SGHAT and FQNNGV. CDR3 protein: CASSVGTAGYEQFF. The CDR3 region has the DNA TGTGCCAGCAGCGTCGGGACAGCGGGGTATGAGCAGTTCTTC.

The chain recombines TRBV4-1 with TRBJ1-3, with D tentatively TRBD1 (6 bases). Germline CDR1 reads MGHRA; CDR2 reads YSYEKL. The CDR3 extends over 15 amino acids. Trimming shortened V by 0 bases and J by 2 bases, and 8 bases separated the two germline ends. The CDR3 reads CASSQDRGTGNTIYF. CDR3 sequence (DNA): TGCGCCAGCAGCCAAGATAGGGGGACTGGAAACACCATATATTTT.

Concerning this clone itself: At one end the junction does not follow the germline gene, possibly because of a read error. This chain connects TRBV7-7 to TRBJ2-1; D might be TRBD1 (6 bases). This CDR3 has 14 residues. Germline values: CDR1 SSHAT, CDR2 FNYEAQ (reference sequence). CDR3 coding DNA: TGTGCTAGCAGCCTCCGGGACAACTACAATGAGCAGTTCTTC. This sequence encodes CASSLRDNYNEQFF.

The rearrangement joins TRBV5-4 to TRBJ2-3; TRBD2 matches at 11 bases. Germline V gene sequence: CDR1 SGHNT, CDR2 YYREEE (reference sequence). CDR3 size: 15 residues. The junction had 7 bases not matched to a gene; V was cut back by 4 bases and J by 6 bases. The CDR3 bases are TGTGCCAGCAGCGTACTAGCGGGAGTTGCGGATACGCAGTATTTT. It translates to CASSVLAGVADTQYF.

This clone was seen once. The chain couples TRBV18 to TRBJ1-2, with D perhaps matching TRBD1 (6 bases). This CDR3 has 16 residues. Looked up from germline, CDR1 is KGHSH and CDR2 is LQKENI. V lost 0 bases and J lost 6, with 17 bases in between. The CDR3 DNA is TGTGCCAGCTCACCACCGACTCTGCAGGGGAGGAATGGCTACACCTTC. This encodes CASSPPTLQGRNGYTF. The whole variable domain, remainder taken from reference TRBV18 and TRBJ1-2, is NAGVMQNPRHLVRRRGQEARLRCSPMKGHSHVYWYRQLPEEGLKFMVYLQKENIIDESGMPKERFSAEFPKEGPSILRIQQVVRGDSAAYFCASSPPTLQGRNGYTFGSGTRLTVV.

The V and J genes are TRBV5-1 and TRBJ1-1, with TRBD1 as a possible D gene (5 bases). Germline CDR1 is SGHRS and CDR2 is YFSETQ. The germline V and J ends were trimmed by 4 bases and 8 bases, with 33 bases remaining between them. The CDR3 length is 19 residues. Here the CDR3 reads CASSTVVRPRGLILKEAFF. The CDR3 nucleotides are TGCGCCAGCAGCACCGTTGTCCGCCCCCGGGGCCTCATACTGAAGGAAGCTTTCTTT.

The gene calls are TRBV18 and TRBJ2-7, with D unclear. Per the germline V gene, CDR1 is KGHSH and CDR2 is LQKENI. The CDR3 totals 16 residues. V was pared by 1 base and J by 1 base, with 14 bases between. The CDR3 region has the DNA TGTGCCAGCTCACCACTGGGTGGTGGAAGGTCCTACGAGCAGTACTTC. Translated: CASSPLGGGRSYEQYF.

The rearrangement links TRBV5-1 to TRBJ1-4; tentatively, D is TRBD1 (5 bases). This CDR3 is built from 14 residues. Germline V CDR1 and CDR2: SGHRS, YFSETQ. V was trimmed by 5 bases and J by 6 bases, leaving 14 bases between them. For the CDR3, the DNA is TGCGCCAGCAGTCCTGGTGGGGGGGATGAAAAACTGTTTTTT. Translation: CASSPGGGDEKLFF.

The chain carries TRBV30 and TRBJ2-2; D is undetermined. The germline V and J ends were trimmed by 2 bases and 8 bases, with 6 bases remaining between them. Germline CDR1 reads GTSNPN; CDR2 reads SVGIG (reference sequence). This CDR3 has 11 amino acids. The CDR3 bases are TGTGCCTGGAGTAGCCCGGGGGAGCTGTTTTTT. Its protein is CAWSSPGELFF.

The CDR3 here is CASSQGGVPYEQYF. CDR3 in DNA: TGTGCCAGCAGCCAAGGGGGTGTGCCCTACGAGCAGTACTTC. The rearrangement uses TRBV4-2 and TRBJ2-5; D unresolved. Near its end, the DNA agrees better with TRBJ2-7, so the J call may be wrong. The CDR3 is made up of 14 amino acids. Germline V CDR1 and CDR2: LGHNA, YNFKEQ.

The chain has TRBV9 and TRBJ2-1; D remains ambiguous. Per the germline V gene, CDR1 is SGDLS and CDR2 is YYNGEE. V was pared by 3 bases and J by 1 base, with 17 bases between. The CDR3 is 17 amino acids. Here the CDR3 reads CASSGDRSTMSYNEQFF. CDR3 nucleotide sequence: TGTGCCAGCAGCGGGGATCGCTCAACGATGTCCTACAATGAGCAGTTCTTC.

The chain joins TRBV9 to TRBJ2-2; D tentatively fits TRBD1 or TRBD2 (5 bases each). CDR3 size: 15 residues. The V gene's germline CDR1 is SGDLS and CDR2 YYNGEE. Trimming took 5 bases from V and 0 from J, leaving 11 bases between them. The CDR3 loop reads CASSPGTANTGELFF. In nucleotides, the CDR3 is TGTGCCAGCAGTCCGGGGACCGCGAACACCGGGGAGCTGTTTTTT. Variable domain in full (rest from reference TRBV9 and TRBJ2-2): DSGVTQTPKHLITATGQRVTLRCSPRSGDLSVYWYQQSLDQGLQFLIQYYNGEERAKGNILERFSAQQFPDLHSELNLSSLELGDSALYFCASSPGTANTGELFFGEGSRLTVL.

V is TRBV9 and J is TRBJ2-5; perhaps TRBD1 as D (6 bases). V was pared by 0 bases and J by 5 bases, with 14 bases between. Germline V gene data show CDR1 as SGDLS and CDR2 as YYNGEE. This CDR3 has 15 residues. The CDR3 reads CASSVDQGIGETQYF. The CDR3 DNA sequence: TGTGCCAGCAGCGTAGACCAGGGGATAGGGGAGACCCAGTACTTC.

The chain employs TRBV10-3 and TRBJ1-1; 8 nucleotides align to TRBD1. V was pared by 4 bases and J by 10 bases, with 2 bases of the junction left unmatched. The CDR3 sequence is 11 residues long. Germline V gene data show CDR1 as ENHRY and CDR2 as SYGVKD. The CDR3, as DNA: TGTGCCATCAGTGCGACAGGGGTAGCTTTCTTT. It codes for CAISATGVAFF.

This clone was detected only once. The chain couples TRBV4-1 to TRBJ2-7; no clear D gene. The CDR3 length is 13 residues. Trimming left V 0 bases short and J 0 bases short, with 3 bases between. Per germline, CDR1 MGHRA and CDR2 YSYEKL. The CDR3 DNA sequence: TGCGCCAGCAGCCAAGATACCTCCTACGAGCAGTACTTC. The encoded protein is CASSQDTSYEQYF.